This T cell receptor (beta chain) was profiled in a study of blood T cell repertoires in COVID-19. Germline V gene data show CDR1 as SNHLY and CDR2 as FYNNEI. The CDR3 totals 13 residues. Produced via immunoSEQ multiplex PCR; TCRdb's table is partial and in-frame only. The sample holds fewer than 500,000 clones; approximately 88% are singletons and the top ten take approximately 0.96%. The chain employs TRBV2 and TRBJ2-1; 12 positions match TRBD1. The TCR was taken from a woman in her 30s with acute COVID-19. Material: PBMCs or T cells enriched from blood (not recorded which). The CDR3 nucleotides read TGTGCGGGGGACAGGGGGCCGGGCAATGAGCAGTTCTTC. Its translation: CAGDRGPGNEQFF.